This entry lists 3 T cell receptor beta chains sequenced from one sample in a study of control samples from healthy donors and cancer patients. Sequencing was performed with immunoSEQ multiplex PCR; in TCRdb, only in-frame clones are kept and a portion is missing. The sample consists of 150,000 to 200,000 clones, under 95% of them appearing once. The sample taken for sequencing was blood. Receptors were obtained from a woman under 30 in good health.

The rearrangement links TRBV7-9 to TRBJ2-5; 9 nucleotides agree with TRBD1. The ends lost 5 bases at V and 4 bases at J; junction bases unmatched: 11. The CDR3 has 16 residues. Germline CDR1 is SEHNR and CDR2 is FQNEAQ (reference sequence). The CDR3 DNA reads as TGTGCCAGCAGCCTCTTCCCTGGGACAGGGCTAGAGACCCAGTACTTC. Its translation is CASSLFPGTGLETQYF.

The genes are TRBV7-2 and TRBJ1-3, with D maybe TRBD1 (6 bases). The CDR3 has 18 residues. V was shortened by 2 bases and J by 0 bases, with 17 bases between the two germline ends. Germline V lookup: CDR1 SGHTA, CDR2 FQGNSA. The CDR3 DNA reads TGTGCCAGCAGCTTAAAGGGAAGGACAGCCAGCTCTGGAAACACCATATATTTT. Residues: CASSLKGRTASSGNTIYF. Full variable domain (outside the CDR3, taken from reference TRBV7-2 and TRBJ1-3): GAGVSQSPSNKVTEKGKDVELRCDPISGHTALYWYRQSLGQGLEFLIYFQGNSAPDKSGLPSDRFSAERTGGSVSTLTIQRTQQEDSAVYLCASSLKGRTASSGNTIYFGEGSWLTVV.

The rearrangement uses TRBV4-1 and TRBJ2-7; 10 bases map to TRBD1. Germline-derived CDR1 and CDR2 are MGHRA and YSYEKL. The CDR3 length is 19 residues. With V trimmed by 1 base and J by 0 bases, 12 bases remained unmatched. The CDR3 DNA follows: TGCGCCAGCAGCCAAGTCGCAGGGTCCGGGACAGGGGTCTCCTACGAGCAGTACTTC. Translation gives CASSQVAGSGTGVSYEQYF.